These 14 T cell receptor beta chains were sequenced from one sample in a study of neurological immune-mediated disorders. TCRdb fed the 5' RACE reads into MiXCR, producing one record per CDR3 protein. The sample lists about 48,000 distinct CDR3 sequences; about a quarter were seen once. Sequenced: PBMCs. These receptors all stem from a woman aged 70 to 79 in good health.

The chain uses TRBV5-6 and TRBJ2-5; TRBD1 might be the D (5 bases). Germline CDR1 reads SGHDT; CDR2 reads YYEEEE. V was pared by 1 base and J by 3 bases, with 16 bases between. The CDR3 is 16 residues long. In DNA form, the CDR3 reads TGTGCCAGCAGCTTGTCGGGCAGGGCCTTCGAAGAGACCCAGTACTTC. This gives the protein CASSLSGRAFEETQYF. Together with reference TRBV5-6 and TRBJ2-5, the CDR3 gives the full variable domain: DAGVTQSPTHLIKTRGQQVTLRCSPKSGHDTVSWYQQALGQGPQFIFQYYEEEERQRGNFPDRFSGHQFPNYSSELNVNALLLGDSALYLCASSLSGRAFEETQYFGPGTRLLVL.

Ten or more counts support this clonotype. The rearrangement joins TRBV20-1 to TRBJ2-1; TRBD2 matches at 10 bases. The germline CDR1 and CDR2 sequences are DFQATT and SNEGSKA (reference sequence). V trimming: 3 bases; J trimming: 9 bases; junction bases outside the gene matches: 11. The CDR3 extends over 15 amino acids. CDR3 nucleotides: TGCAGTGCTAGTCTCGCTAGCGGGAGCATTGGTGAGCAGTTCTTC. This gives the protein CSASLASGSIGEQFF.

The chain joins TRBV5-5 to TRBJ1-1; D gene uncertain. Germline loops: CDR1 SGHKS, CDR2 YYEKEE (reference sequence). The CDR3 loop spans 13 amino acids. Trimming left V 4 bases short and J 4 bases short, with 11 bases between. This chain's CDR3 is CASSPSMGTEAFF. The CDR3, as DNA: TGTGCCAGCAGCCCTTCGATGGGCACTGAAGCTTTCTTT.

Many counts were recorded for this clonotype. The chain carries TRBV2 and TRBJ1-1; possibly TRBD1 for D (6 bases). Germline CDR1 SNHLY, CDR2 FYNNEI. The CDR3 sequence is 15 residues long. Trimming took 7 bases from V and 5 from J, leaving 20 bases between them. CDR3 coding DNA: TGTGCCAGCAACCTCGAGGAGGGGGGAGGTACTGAAGCTTTCTTT. Residues: CASNLEEGGGTEAFF. Full variable domain (missing parts from reference TRBV2 and TRBJ1-1): EPEVTQTPSHQVTQMGQEVILRCVPISNHLYFYWYRQILGQKVEFLVSFYNNEISEKSEIFDDQFSVERPDGSNFTLKIRSTKLEDSAMYFCASNLEEGGGTEAFFGQGTRLTVV.

This clonotype was found a few times. The chain uses TRBV5-1 and TRBJ2-7; 9 bases align to TRBD1. The CDR3 sequence is 15 residues long. CDR1 and CDR2 from the germline V gene are SGHRS and YFSETQ. J lost 3 bases, V lost 4 bases, and 8 bases had no gene match. The CDR3 loop reads CASSILPGQGYEQYF. For the CDR3, the DNA is TGCGCCAGCAGCATTCTTCCGGGACAGGGCTACGAGCAGTACTTC.

This clonotype was counted many times. V and J are TRBV28 and TRBJ1-4; D may be TRBD1 (6 bases). The CDR3 sequence is 16 residues long. V was trimmed by 2 bases and J by 0 bases, leaving 10 bases between them. Germline CDR1 reads MDHEN; CDR2 reads SYDVKM. The CDR3 here is CASSLGGAATNEKLFF. As DNA, the CDR3 is TGTGCCAGCAGTTTAGGGGGGGCTGCAACTAATGAAAAACTGTTTTTT.

The rearrangement uses TRBV6-5 and TRBJ2-2; D unresolved. Germline V lookup: CDR1 MNHEY, CDR2 SVGAGI. Trimming removed 8 bases from V and 6 bases from J, with 19 bases in between. The CDR3 extends over 15 amino acids. The chain's CDR3 is CASRLTGSVPGELFF. CDR3 nucleotides: TGTGCCAGCCGGCTTACTGGCAGCGTCCCCGGGGAGCTGTTTTTT.

This clonotype was seen a handful of times. A much larger clone is a single base away; this may be a read error. The chain carries TRBV28 and TRBJ2-1, with D possibly matching TRBD2 (6 bases). Trimming left V 7 bases short and J 7 bases short, with 20 bases between. In germline, CDR1 is MDHEN, CDR2 SYDVKM. The CDR3 is 15 amino acids. The CDR3 here is CASTTITSWRNEQFF. CDR3 sequence (DNA): TGTGCCAGCACCACTATTACTAGCTGGAGGAATGAGCAGTTCTTC. The full variable domain, rest sourced from reference TRBV28 and TRBJ2-1, is DVKVTQSSRYLVKRTGEKVFLECVQDMDHENMFWYRQDPGLGLRLIYFSYDVKMKEKGDIPEGYSVSREKKERFSLILESASTNQTSMYLCASTTITSWRNEQFFGPGTRLTVL.

The chain joins TRBV7-2 to TRBJ1-5, with TRBD1 identical over 7 bases. The CDR3 has 14 amino acids. V shed 5 bases and J 2 bases; nucleotides not matched to a gene: 3. Germline V gene sequence: CDR1 SGHTA, CDR2 FQGNSA. The CDR3 DNA reads TGTGCCAGCAGCCCTGGACAGGGCAATCAGCCCCAGCATTTT. This sequence encodes CASSPGQGNQPQHF.

For the CDR3, the DNA is TGTGCCAGCAGTTTATTGAGGTGGAGGACAGGGGAGTTCGGGGAGCTGTTTTTT. Protein: CASSLLRWRTGEFGELFF. The rearrangement links TRBV12-3 or TRBV12-4 to TRBJ2-2; 9 bases align to TRBD1. J lost 7 bases, V lost 2 bases, and 14 bases had no gene match. This CDR3 has 18 amino acids.

This clonotype showed up many times. In nucleotides, the CDR3 is TGTGCCAGCAGTTTCCGAGGGACTCAAGACATTCAGTACTTC. Protein sequence: CASSFRGTQDIQYF. The chain recombines TRBV27 with TRBJ2-4; possible D gene TRBD2, 6 bases. The CDR3 is 14 residues long. Germline V gene data show CDR1 as MNHEY and CDR2 as SMNVEV (reference sequence). V shed 3 bases and J shed 8 bases, with 14 bases lying between them.

As to this clonotype: This may arise from a read error, as a much more abundant clone is one base away. The chain recombines TRBV28 with TRBJ1-3; the D is unclear. CDR3 size: 10 residues. Germline CDR1 reads MDHEN; CDR2 reads SYDVKM. The CDR3 protein is CSSKRNTIYF. The CDR3 bases are TGTTCCAGCAAGCGGAACACCATATATTTT. The full variable domain, its missing parts supplied by reference TRBV28 and TRBJ1-3, is DVKVTQSSRYLVKRTGEKVFLECVQDMDHENMFWYRQDPGLGLRLIYFSYDVKMKEKGDIPEGYSVSREKKERFSLILESASTNQTSMYLCSSKRNTIYFGEGSWLTVV.

At least ten counts were recorded for this clonotype. The rearrangement joins TRBV5-1 to TRBJ1-1; no firm D call. The CDR3 spans 14 residues. Germline CDR1 is SGHRS and CDR2 is YFSETQ. Between the trimmed V and J ends, which lost 0 bases and 1 base, there was a span of 7 bases. This CDR3 reads CASSLGVGNTEAFF. CDR3 in DNA: TGCGCCAGCAGCTTGGGCGTCGGGAACACTGAAGCTTTCTTT.

This clonotype was observed at least ten times. The DNA of the CDR3 is TGCGCCAGCAGCCCTACCAGCTCCTACAATGAGCAGTTCTTC. Translation gives CASSPTSSYNEQFF. V is TRBV5-1 and J is TRBJ2-1; D remains ambiguous. Trimming left V 4 bases short and J 0 bases short, with 8 bases between. Germline V gene lookup returns CDR1 SGHRS and CDR2 YFSETQ. The CDR3 totals 14 residues.